The present entry profiles one T cell receptor beta chain with its context. The antigen is not known. These data belong to a study of cytomegalovirus exposure and HLA in healthy donors. The primer mix had 60 Vbeta and 13 Jbeta primers. The repertoire was sequenced with immunoSEQ multiplex PCR; TCRdb's copy has only in-frame clones and lacks some. Among 100,000 or so clones listed, about 76% were seen once. The germline V gene has CDR1 SSHAT and CDR2 FNYEAQ (reference sequence). This CDR3 has 15 amino acids. The junction had 3 bases not matched to a gene; V was cut back by 0 bases and J by 2 bases. Overall study findings and caveats: TCR beta sequences reportedly predicted most subjects' HLA-A and HLA-B alleles accurately. Under in vitro conditions, a few CMV-associated chains were confirmed as specific for CMV antigens. Several top significant clusters appeared, in a later analysis, to be linked to common viral pathogens. Association of a missense DCLRE1C variant with TCR beta V- and J-gene trimming was reported in a later analysis.

The clonotype originates from a man aged 25-40 years in good health and CMV-seropositive. The chain is built from TRBV7-7 and TRBJ2-5; 7 bases fit TRBD2. The sample taken for sequencing was PBMCs. CDR3 in amino acids: CASSLAVSGQETQYF. The CDR3 DNA follows: TGTGCCAGCAGCTTAGCGGTTAGCGGGCAAGAGACCCAGTACTTC.